These 10 T cell receptor beta chains originate from one sample sequenced in a study of T-cell reconstitution after alpha-beta-depleted transplantation in children. For TCRbeta, the library was prepared with unique molecular identifiers. TCRdb independently ran MiXCR on the PCR reads; one entry per CDR3 protein. The sample lists around 78,000 distinct CDR3 sequences; roughly an eighth were seen once. The sample consisted of PBMCs, mostly from graft donor cells, taken 180 days after TCRalphabeta/CD19-depleted stem cell transplant. The origin of the receptors is a male patient under 10 years old who had a stem cell transplant for acute lymphoblastic leukemia, so the T cells may come from the graft donor.

The rearrangement links TRBV4-2 to TRBJ2-6, with D maybe TRBD1 (5 bases). The germline V gene encodes CDR1 LGHNA and CDR2 YNFKEQ. V was pared by 0 bases and J by 2 bases, with 14 bases between. This CDR3 contains 18 residues. As DNA, the CDR3 is TGTGCCAGCAGCCAAGAGAGAAAAGGGGTGGCTGGGGCCAACGTCCTGACTTTC. Protein product: CASSQERKGVAGANVLTF.

V gene TRBV9 combines with J gene TRBJ2-7; 12 bases are a match to TRBD1. CDR3 length: 16 amino acids. J gave up 4 bases and V 0 bases, and 5 bases lay outside the gene matches. Germline CDR1 is SGDLS and CDR2 is YYNGEE. CDR3 amino acids: CASSVEGGQGAYEQYF. As DNA, the CDR3 is TGTGCCAGCAGCGTAGAAGGGGGACAGGGGGCTTACGAGCAGTACTTC.

This clonotype was counted at least ten times. This sequence joins TRBV28 and TRBJ2-5, with 8 bases lining up with TRBD2. CDR3 size: 16 residues. CDR1 is MDHEN, CDR2 SYDVKM, per germline. The trim removed 3 bases at V and 2 bases at J, leaving 8 bases unmatched. CDR3 sequence: CASSFMAGGVQETQYF. CDR3 DNA sequence: TGTGCCAGCAGTTTTATGGCGGGGGGTGTTCAAGAGACCCAGTACTTC.

The J gene is TRBJ1-2, the V gene TRBV5-1; D gene unclear. The CDR3 consists of 13 residues. V lost 0 bases and J lost 7, with 10 bases in between. Germline-derived CDR1 and CDR2 are SGHRS and YFSETQ. CDR3 sequence (DNA): TGCGCCAGCAGCTTGGAACTTGGGTTTGGCTACACCTTC. Its protein product is CASSLELGFGYTF. The full variable domain, with the rest looked up from reference TRBV5-1 and TRBJ1-2, is KAGVTQTPRYLIKTRGQQVTLSCSPISGHRSVSWYQQTPGQGLQFLFEYFSETQRNKGNFPGRFSGRQFSNSRSEMNVSTLELGDSALYLCASSLELGFGYTFGSGTRLTVV.

This clonotype was detected ten times or more. V usage is TRBV27 and J usage is TRBJ1-4; D is perhaps TRBD1 (5 bases). V was cut by 5 bases and J by 8 bases, with 24 bases left in between. The CDR3 spans 17 residues. Per germline, CDR1 MNHEY and CDR2 SMNVEV (reference sequence). Here the CDR3 DNA reads TGTGCCAGCAGTCCATACCCCTCCGCAGGGAGAAGGGAAAAACTGTTTTTT. This sequence encodes CASSPYPSAGRREKLFF.

The chain employs TRBV6-2 or TRBV6-3 and TRBJ1-2; perhaps TRBD1 as D (5 bases). Trimming stripped 0 bases from V and 8 bases from J, with 16 bases between. The CDR3 is 15 residues long. Germline assignment: CDR1 MNHEY and CDR2 SVGEGT. The CDR3 sequence is CASSYSGTAAGGYTF. Here the CDR3 DNA reads TGTGCCAGCAGTTACTCCGGGACGGCTGCGGGCGGCTACACCTTC.

The chain carries TRBV24-1 and TRBJ2-1, with TRBD2 matching 7 bases. The CDR3 length is 12 residues. The junction had 3 bases not matched to a gene; V was cut back by 2 bases and J by 12 bases. Germline V gives CDR1 KGHDR, CDR2 SFDVKD. CDR3 region: CATSDWGGGQFF. The CDR3 nucleotides read TGTGCCACCAGTGATTGGGGGGGTGGGCAGTTCTTC.

The chain recombines TRBV30 with TRBJ2-3; 7 positions agree with TRBD1. With V trimmed by 5 bases and J by 3 bases, 11 bases remained unmatched. Germline lookup yields CDR1 GTSNPN and CDR2 SVGIG (reference sequence). This CDR3 is 15 amino acids long. The CDR3 bases are TGTGCCTGGGCCATGAGGGACAGACTAACAGATACGCAGTATTTT. It is translated as CAWAMRDRLTDTQYF.

J is TRBJ2-7 and V is TRBV20-1; 7 nucleotides agree with TRBD1. V was clipped by 2 bases and J by 6 bases; unmatched bases: 4. CDR1 DFQATT and CDR2 SNEGSKA come from the germline V gene (reference sequence). This CDR3 is 12 amino acids long. The CDR3 protein is CSARKPGGEQYF. CDR3 sequence (DNA): TGCAGTGCTAGAAAACCAGGGGGCGAGCAGTACTTC.

The rearrangement links TRBV29-1 to TRBJ2-7; the D gene is possibly TRBD1 (6 bases). CDR1 and CDR2 (germline): SQVTM, ANQGSEA. V was shortened by 8 bases and J by 1 base, with 9 bases between the two germline ends. This CDR3 spans 11 amino acids. For the CDR3, the DNA is TGCAGCTTTCAGGGGTCCTACGAGCAGTACTTC. Translation: CSFQGSYEQYF.